A single sample gave rise to the 24 T cell receptor beta chains below, sequenced in a study of OX40 agonist ivuxolimab in advanced cancers. Here immunoSEQ multiplex PCR was the method, and the copy in TCRdb shows in-frame clones only, minus some. The repertoire consists of about 60,000 clones, with about 88% occurring once and the leading ten covering 3.9%. The material sequenced was CD4+ or CD8+ T cells sorted from blood, taken in a trial of the OX40 agonist ivuxolimab. Source of these receptors: an adult with an advanced solid tumor such as melanoma, head and neck, liver or kidney cancer.

The V and J genes are TRBV9 and TRBJ2-1, with TRBD1 matching 10 bases. Trimming took 5 bases from V and 9 from J; bases not matched to a gene: 11. The CDR3 contains 15 residues. CDR1 is SGDLS, CDR2 YYNGEE, per germline. The CDR3 DNA is TGTGCCAGCAGTGTCGGACAGGGGGTCTCCGGTGAGCAGTTCTTC. This codes for CASSVGQGVSGEQFF.

The chain uses TRBV7-2 and TRBJ2-1; D is undetermined. This CDR3 contains 14 residues. Germline V gene sequence: CDR1 SGHTA, CDR2 FQGNSA. V dropped 1 base and J dropped 8 bases, with 12 bases sitting between them. CDR3 nucleotides: TGTGCCAGCAGCTTAGGAGTCGTTGTAGATGAGCAGTTCTTC. Translating gives CASSLGVVVDEQFF.

The rearrangement joins TRBV28 to TRBJ1-1, with D possibly matching TRBD1 (6 bases). The germline CDR1 and CDR2 sequences are MDHEN and SYDVKM. Trimming took off 2 bases at V and 0 bases at J, with 13 bases between the two ends. The CDR3 is made up of 16 amino acids. CDR3: CASSLRGANVNTEAFF. CDR3 bases: TGTGCCAGCAGTTTACGGGGGGCAAATGTGAACACTGAAGCTTTCTTT.

By sample share, this clone is medium-sized. The V gene is TRBV5-4, the J gene TRBJ2-7; D not certain. The CDR3 extends over 10 amino acids. Germline V gene data show CDR1 as SGHNT and CDR2 as YYREEE (reference sequence). Trimming pared 3 bases from V and 6 bases from J, leaving 4 bases between. In nucleotides, the CDR3 is TGTGCCAGCAGCTCGTTCGAGCAGTACTTC. It is translated as CASSSFEQYF.

The chain uses TRBV4-3 and TRBJ2-3, with D perhaps TRBD1 or TRBD2 (5 bases each). V lost 4 bases to trimming and J lost 6 bases, with 17 bases between them. CDR1 and CDR2 (germline): LGHNA, YSLEER. The CDR3 sequence is 15 residues long. The CDR3 region has the DNA TGCGCCAGCAGCCCATTAAGGGACGGGGCGGATACGCAGTATTTT. Protein: CASSPLRDGADTQYF.

This clone turned up a few times. This sequence joins TRBV19 and TRBJ1-5; D ambiguous. This CDR3 has 12 amino acids. V gave up 5 bases and J gave up 2 bases, with 4 bases separating them. Germline V gene sequence: CDR1 LNHDA, CDR2 SQIVND (reference sequence). CDR3 coding DNA: TGTGCCAGTAGTGGAGGCAATCAGCCCCAGCATTTT. This encodes CASSGGNQPQHF.

The chain links TRBV6-5 to TRBJ1-6; D ambiguous. CDR3 length equals 14 residues. Deletions cut 0 bases from V and 10 bases from J, with 10 bases between. Germline V CDR1 and CDR2: MNHEY, SVGAGI. As DNA, the CDR3 is TGTGCCAGCAGTTACTCGAGAGCGGAGTCACCCCTCCACTTT. It yields the protein CASSYSRAESPLHF.

The chain is built from TRBV7-9 and TRBJ1-1, with D unclear. From germline, CDR1 is SEHNR and CDR2 FQNEAQ (reference sequence). V was shortened by 4 bases and J by 4 bases, with 10 bases between the two germline ends. The CDR3 extends over 13 amino acids. CDR3 nucleotides: TGTGCCAGCAGCTCGGGCCCGGGCACTGAAGCTTTCTTT. Translating gives CASSSGPGTEAFF.

The chain links TRBV5-1 to TRBJ2-1, with D possibly being TRBD2 (5 bases). Trimming stripped 0 bases from V and 1 base from J, with 8 bases between. Germline-derived CDR1 and CDR2 are SGHRS and YFSETQ. CDR3 size: 15 residues. DNA of the CDR3: TGCGCCAGCAGCTTGGGACTAAGGTCCTACAATGAGCAGTTCTTC. Translation: CASSLGLRSYNEQFF.

This clone was seen a single time. This rearrangement joins TRBV30 to TRBJ1-2, with TRBD1 as a possible D gene (6 bases). Per the germline V gene, CDR1 is GTSNPN and CDR2 is SVGIG (reference sequence). The V end was cut by 4 bases, the J end by 2 bases, with 17 bases between. The CDR3 consists of 15 residues. For the CDR3, the DNA is TGTGCCTGGACGCTAGGGGGGGGAGGGAACTATGGCTACACCTTC. Protein sequence: CAWTLGGGGNYGYTF.

This clone was seen a few times. The chain is built from TRBV30 and TRBJ2-3; D might be TRBD2 (7 bases). The V gene lost 5 bases and the J gene lost 1 base, with 13 bases spanning the gap. The CDR3 totals 14 residues. The germline CDR1 and CDR2 sequences are GTSNPN and SVGIG (reference sequence). The CDR3 loop is CAWSRGGGTDTQYF. The CDR3 DNA reads TGTGCCTGGTCTAGGGGGGGCGGCACAGATACGCAGTATTTT.

This chain connects TRBV6-4 to TRBJ1-2, with 9 bases identical to TRBD1. Per germline, CDR1 MRHNA and CDR2 SNTAGT. CDR3 length equals 15 residues. Trimming took 0 bases from V and 6 from J; bases not matched to a gene: 5. The CDR3 reads CASSDSWTGVNGYTF. CDR3 coding DNA: TGTGCCAGCAGTGACTCGTGGACAGGGGTAAATGGCTACACCTTC.

This clone was counted between two and nine times. This rearrangement joins TRBV11-2 to TRBJ1-1; the match to TRBD1 covers 9 bases. The CDR3 sequence is 14 residues long. Trimming at V came to 5 bases and at J to 4 bases, leaving 5 bases not matched to a gene. Germline V CDR1 and CDR2: SGHAT, FQNNGV. CDR3 amino acids: CASSTGGYGTEAFF. In DNA, the CDR3 is TGTGCCAGCAGCACAGGGGGCTACGGCACTGAAGCTTTCTTT.

This clone has only one observation. This chain connects TRBV6-5 to TRBJ1-1; 7 bases align to TRBD1. Germline values: CDR1 MNHEY, CDR2 SVGAGI. The CDR3 sequence is 13 residues long. The V segment lost 7 bases and the J segment 2 bases; nucleotides outside the gene matches: 4. The CDR3 spells CASTRQGNTEAFF. In nucleotides, the CDR3 is TGTGCCAGCACCCGACAGGGAAACACTGAAGCTTTCTTT.

In this sample, this clone turned up once. The genes are TRBV11-2 and TRBJ2-1; no clear D gene. Trimming removed 1 base from V and 4 bases from J, with 5 bases in between. Germline CDR1 and CDR2: SGHAT and FQNNGV. The CDR3 is 13 amino acids. In DNA, the CDR3 is TGTGCCAGCAGCTTAGCCGCATACAATGAGCAGTTCTTC. As protein: CASSLAAYNEQFF.

This chain links TRBV2 with TRBJ2-1; either TRBD1 or TRBD2 may fit D (5 bases each). Trimming removed 6 bases at V and 10 bases at J, with 16 bases between. Germline loops: CDR1 SNHLY, CDR2 FYNNEI. The CDR3 has 13 amino acids. The CDR3 DNA sequence: TGTGCCAGCAGGGATTTCCAGGGACGAGAGCAGTTCTTC. Protein: CASRDFQGREQFF.

The chain carries TRBV12-5 and TRBJ1-1; a possible D gene is TRBD1 (6 bases). CDR3 length equals 14 residues. V gave up 6 bases and J gave up 4 bases, with 15 bases separating them. Per the germline V gene, CDR1 is LGHNT and CDR2 is FRNRAP. This CDR3 reads CASGREGGPTEAFF. In nucleotides, the CDR3 is TGTGCTAGTGGCCGGGAGGGGGGCCCCACTGAAGCTTTCTTT.

The gene calls are TRBV6-6 and TRBJ2-7; 8 nucleotides match TRBD2. CDR1 MNHNY and CDR2 SVGAGI come from the germline V gene (reference sequence). Trimming took 9 bases from V and 4 from J; bases not matched to a gene: 8. CDR3 length: 13 amino acids. CDR3 loop: CASKGGGQYEQYF. In DNA form, the CDR3 reads TGTGCCAGTAAAGGCGGGGGGCAATACGAGCAGTACTTC.

The gene calls are TRBV2 and TRBJ1-2; no definite D call. V gave up 3 bases and J gave up 8 bases, with 16 bases separating them. CDR3 size: 14 residues. Germline CDR1 and CDR2: SNHLY and FYNNEI. The CDR3 protein is CASSDGTRVGGYTF. In DNA form, the CDR3 reads TGTGCCAGCAGTGACGGCACTAGGGTAGGGGGCTACACCTTC.

V gene TRBV9 combines with J gene TRBJ2-5; D possibly corresponds to TRBD2 (5 bases). Trimming removed 2 bases at V and 2 bases at J, with 10 bases between. The germline V gene encodes CDR1 SGDLS and CDR2 YYNGEE. This CDR3 contains 14 residues. The CDR3 sequence is CASSVTTTQETQYF. Here the CDR3 DNA reads TGTGCCAGCAGCGTGACGACTACTCAAGAGACCCAGTACTTC.

The chain employs TRBV5-1 and TRBJ1-6, with a possible D match to TRBD1 (5 bases). The CDR3 has 14 amino acids. CDR1 is SGHRS, CDR2 YFSETQ, per germline. Between the trimmed V and J ends, which lost 5 bases and 7 bases, there was a span of 13 bases. CDR3 coding DNA: TGCGCCAGCAGTACGGGACTGGAGAATTCACCCCTCCACTTT. This sequence encodes CASSTGLENSPLHF.

V gene TRBV18 combines with J gene TRBJ2-6; D is undetermined. The germline V gene has CDR1 KGHSH and CDR2 LQKENI. The CDR3 runs to 19 residues. V was shortened by 0 bases and J by 0 bases, with 15 bases between the two germline ends. Here the CDR3 reads CASSPPDGGPPSGANVLTF. The CDR3 DNA reads as TGTGCCAGCTCACCACCTGACGGCGGACCTCCCTCTGGGGCCAACGTCCTGACTTTC.

This chain links TRBV5-1 with TRBJ2-2; no reliable D call. CDR1 SGHRS and CDR2 YFSETQ come from the germline V gene. This CDR3 contains 14 residues. Trimming took off 4 bases at V and 0 bases at J, with 7 bases between the two ends. CDR3 nucleotide sequence: TGCGCCAGCAGCGAGGCCACGAACACCGGGGAGCTGTTTTTT. The encoded protein is CASSEATNTGELFF.

The chain carries TRBV5-4 and TRBJ2-5; no clear D. The V end was cut by 2 bases, the J end by 7 bases, with 6 bases between. The germline V gene encodes CDR1 SGHNT and CDR2 YYREEE (reference sequence). The CDR3 has 11 residues. CDR3 nucleotides: TGTGCCAGCAGCTTAGAGGCGACCCAGTACTTC. Translating it yields CASSLEATQYF.